This T cell receptor beta chain is from a study of cytomegalovirus exposure and HLA in healthy donors (TCRdb year 2017). Turning to the overall study: An earlier analysis of about 560 of the donors reported around 280 Gb of sequence data and about 120 million unique TCR beta sequences obtained from some 170 million T cells. An early release that covered about 640 HLA-typed donors contained approximately 300 gigabases of sequencing data and about 84 million unique TCR sequences. Of the 350 to 450 genotyped donors, 65% to 90% were placed in the genetic ancestry cluster associated with self-reported Caucasian donors. The aim of the study was to test whether cataloging public T cell receptors could identify signatures of past pathogen exposure. The T cell repertoires of 550 to 850 subjects were profiled by immunosequencing and related to cytomegalovirus serostatus. In addition to the first cohort of around 670 subjects, a separate validation cohort of 100 to 150 different subjects was used. High-throughput TCR immunosequencing, statistical association of individual TCRs with disease status, and machine learning were combined to predict cytomegalovirus infection status. A later analysis re-analyzed previously published TCR beta repertoires from 650 to 800 donors and added high-resolution HLA genotyping to study TCR occurrence patterns. Rather than using new phenotypic data, the later analysis identified candidate immune exposures from TCR beta sequences and from how often those sequences occurred across donors. An earlier analysis of some 600 of the donors applied high-throughput TCR beta sequencing to assess whether each TCR beta V gene segment acted as functional or pseudogenic. Donor age, sex, ethnicity and CMV serostatus were compiled alongside the repertoire data. A later genetic analysis took genome-wide SNP genotypes for about 65% of the roughly 670 donors and used that subset as a discovery cohort. Every discovery cohort repertoire had been produced on one sequencing platform. Both class I and class II loci were covered by HLA typing, at four-digit resolution. The number of typed donors differed by locus: 629-630 for A, B, C, DRB1 and DQB1; some 540 for DQA1; 606 for DPA1; and 400 to 480 for DPB1. Four or five DR-DQ haplotypes were handled as single units for association and clustering because linkage in the cohort was strong. Across some 400 genotyped donors of the cohort, an average of roughly 250,000 unique TCR beta nucleotide sequences per donor were sequenced, and roughly a sixth of those sequences were non-productive.

Libraries were prepared through the immunoSEQ multiplex PCR assay. A mixture of 60 forward primers for TCR Vbeta segments and 13 reverse primers for TCR Jbeta segments was used in the multiplex PCR. The CDR3 region of rearranged TCR beta genes was amplified from genomic DNA with a multiplex PCR assay. On the Illumina HiSeq System, the amplified TCR beta libraries were sequenced as 87-base-pair reads. Processing in the source paper ran as follows. In a later analysis, tens of millions of unique TCR beta chains were counted across the approximately 640 repertoires, and approximately 9.9 million of these chains were shared by at least two donors. Raw reads were error-corrected and collapsed into unique sequences by a nearest-neighbor algorithm in which closely related sequences were merged to remove PCR and sequencing errors. CDR3 sequences were aligned to IMGT reference sequences to assign V, D and J gene segments. Each retained sequence needed at least a six-nucleotide match to both a V gene segment and a J gene segment. Rearrangements were classified as productive when the CDR3 lacked stop codons and remained in frame with V and J, and all other rearrangements were classified as non-productive. CDR3 was defined by IMGT convention, running from the second conserved V-encoded cysteine to the conserved J-encoded phenylalanine. The earlier analysis of about 530 of the donors excluded any sequence lacking an unambiguous match to a single V gene segment. In an earlier analysis of approximately 590 of the donors, V segments were called functional above 56.7% productive rearrangements and were called segregating when the between-donor standard deviation exceeded 5%. To diagnose cytomegalovirus status from the catalog of TCR beta chain sequences, a statistical classification framework was built. In a later analysis, TCR nucleotide sequences were compared against IMGT/GENE-DB human TR gene sequences so that V and J genes could be assigned. A later analysis assigned CDR3 sequences and most-parsimonious VDJ recombination scenarios with the TCRdist pipeline. In a later analysis, each TCR beta chain was defined by its CDR3 amino acid sequence together with its V-gene family, and reads without a unique V-gene family were excluded. To address suspected cross-contamination and a sequencing artifact, a later analysis removed around 600 highly shared, low-generation-probability nucleotide sequences. For each public chain, a later analysis derived a clonal expansion index from normalized ranks of inferred template counts within each repertoire. In a later analysis, generation probabilities were computed using a VDJ recombination model fitted to out-of-frame rearrangements, and the results were checked against IGoR. In a later analysis, hypergeometric tests were used to score TCR-TCR, TCR-HLA and TCR-CMV co-occurrence, with a repertoire-size bias correction applied to TCR pairs. In a later analysis, false discovery rates were estimated by permuting HLA or CMV assignments 20 times. In a later analysis, co-occurring TCRs were grouped with DBSCAN, and TCRdist sequence similarity was added when clustering was performed within HLA-allele-positive subsets. Repertoires with fewer than 30,000 or more than 120,000 public chains, plus five repertoires with anomalous nucleotide sharing, were excluded from co-occurrence clustering. TCRdb mirrors the immuneACCESS table, restricted to in-frame sequences. Some clones are absent from its copies; in checked studies, under half trace to an unresolved V gene, and the reason for the others is unknown. Clonal size and the V and J genes are those of that table, whereas D and trimming came from the DNA. Across this sample there are about 130,000 clones, with about 80% seen only once. 1% of the sample belongs to the ten largest clones.

On this clone: No cognate antigen has been identified for it. Per-nucleotide qualities are absent, and no much larger clonotype sits a single base away.

The cohort comprised around 690 healthy bone marrow donors. Cohort members were all nominally healthy when sampled, although unrecorded immune exposures were likely present. The donor was CMV seronegative and belonged to the group of more than 300 seronegative cohort members. A peripheral blood sample was collected from each donor, and TCR beta sequencing was performed on peripheral blood mononuclear cells. The Qiagen DNeasy Blood Extraction Kit was used to extract genomic DNA from the blood cell samples. Including cysteine and phenylalanine, the CDR3 has 15 amino acids. The CDR3 DNA has 45 bases and is translated from base 1. Trimming accounts for 6 bases at V and 6 bases at J, while the number of junction bases matched to no gene is 10. The germline V gene yields MDHEN for CDR1 and SYDVKM for CDR2. What the study reported, not specific to this receptor: Several of the top co-occurrence clusters appeared to be linked to parvovirus B19, influenza, CMV and Epstein-Barr virus, according to a later analysis. The classifier was reported to diagnose cytomegalovirus status with high specificity and sensitivity in both the original and validation cohorts. While some public TCRs were present in many individuals, most TCR sequences turned up only very rarely across donors. In vitro tests confirmed that a few of the cytomegalovirus-associated TCR beta chains recognize cytomegalovirus antigens. The authors suggested that the approach could potentially be generalized to other disease states and immunological phenotypes. Assigning TCR associations to individual alleles was difficult when HLA alleles, especially DR and DQ, strongly co-occurred. A later genetic analysis associated a missense DCLRE1C variant with V-gene and J-gene trimming of TCR beta chains, and an independent cohort replicated the association. In a later analysis, around 15,000 TCR beta sequences were associated with specific HLA alleles at a false discovery rate of 0.05. A later analysis found that HLA-associated TCR beta chains were more clonally expanded and had lower generation probabilities than equally common non-associated chains. The only immune exposure information available for the cohort was CMV serostatus. In a later analysis, most CMV-associated TCR beta chains were found to appear HLA-restricted, with HLA associations seemingly driven largely by CMV exposure. Seventeen rarely observed V segments, including chromosome 9 orphons, were excluded from the earlier analysis of approximately 500 of the donors because counts were too low. A cluster of highly shared sequence variants was judged likely to represent a technical artifact of the sequencing pipeline. A further reported finding was that TCR beta sequences accurately predicted the HLA-A and HLA-B alleles for most subjects in the first cohort. A total of 164 TCR beta chains were listed by the study as associated with cytomegalovirus. Broadly in line with IMGT annotations, most TCR beta V segments showed up in productive rearrangements about 87% or about 30% of the time in an earlier analysis of approximately 600 of the donors. In a later analysis, TCR association rates were found to vary across HLA loci, with the most associated TCRs seen for DRB1 alleles and the fewest for HLA-C alleles. According to a later genetic analysis, donors in an Asian-associated ancestry cluster had fewer N-insertions in productive TCRs than the approximately 670-donor mean. Only TCR beta chains were sequenced in this cohort, and the absence of alpha or paired-chain data limited detectable features. Because some donors lacked HLA typing at each locus, the association tests relied only on the typed subset. Linkage disequilibrium might explain the correlated functional status among segregating V segments, but an unknown experimental factor could not be ruled out. Some IMGT-functional V segments, including TRBV6-2 and TRBV6-3, could not be distinguished by the 87-base-pair reads and were therefore excluded. Roughly uniform sequencing depth across donors was assumed in presence/absence analyses, although this assumption may not hold.

This TCR was sampled from a man aged 35-49 years in good health and CMV-seronegative. The V and J genes are TRBV28 and TRBJ1-5; TRBD1 aligns with 8 central bases. Sequencing was performed on PBMCs. The DNA sequence is as follows: TGTGCCAGCAGCCAACGGACAGGGTTGTTTCAGCCCCAGCATTTT. This encodes CASSQRTGLFQPQHF. The variable domain in full, with residues beyond the CDR3 obtained from the reference TRBV28 and TRBJ1-5 genes, is DVKVTQSSRYLVKRTGEKVFLECVQDMDHENMFWYRQDPGLGLRLIYFSYDVKMKEKGDIPEGYSVSREKKERFSLILESASTNQTSMYLCASSQRTGLFQPQHFGDGTRLSIL.